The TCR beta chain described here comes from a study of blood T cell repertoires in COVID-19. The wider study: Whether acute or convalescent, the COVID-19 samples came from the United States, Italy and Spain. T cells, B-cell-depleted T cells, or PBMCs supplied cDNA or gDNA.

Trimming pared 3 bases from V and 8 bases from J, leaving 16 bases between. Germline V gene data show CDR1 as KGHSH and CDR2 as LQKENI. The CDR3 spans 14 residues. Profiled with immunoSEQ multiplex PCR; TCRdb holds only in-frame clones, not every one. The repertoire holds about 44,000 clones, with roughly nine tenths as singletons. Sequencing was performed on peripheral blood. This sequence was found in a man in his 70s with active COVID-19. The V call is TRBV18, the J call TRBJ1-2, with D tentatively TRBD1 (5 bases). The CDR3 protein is CASSPARGAGGYTF. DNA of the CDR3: TGTGCCAGCTCACCTGCAAGGGGCGCAGGGGGCTACACCTTC. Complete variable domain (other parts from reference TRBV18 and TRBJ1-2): NAGVMQNPRHLVRRRGQEARLRCSPMKGHSHVYWYRQLPEEGLKFMVYLQKENIIDESGMPKERFSAEFPKEGPSILRIQQVVRGDSAAYFCASSPARGAGGYTFGSGTRLTVV.